This T cell receptor (beta chain) was recovered during a study of PD-1 blockade in classical Hodgkin lymphoma. Overall study findings and caveats: Lower baseline TCR diversity was reported for newly diagnosed patients than for healthy donors. The authors have not defined what causes the repertoire differences, possibly disease activity or prior therapy.

Sequencing was performed with immunoSEQ multiplex PCR; in TCRdb, only in-frame clones are kept and a portion is missing. The sample lists 25,000 to 35,000 clones, 88% occurring once. Note on this clone: Its target is not known.

As to time point: newly diagnosed, previously untreated cHL patient sample. The study purified CD4+ T cells from thawed PBMCs using magnetic negative selection. Comparator PBMCs were from newly diagnosed, untreated classical Hodgkin lymphoma. This CDR3 is 14 amino acids long. V lost 7 bases and J lost 2, with 13 bases in between. Germline values: CDR1 LNHDA, CDR2 SQIVND (reference sequence). Material for sequencing was CD4+ T cells from blood. The chain recombines TRBV19 with TRBJ2-3; D remains unclear. The TCR comes from a human donor with classical Hodgkin lymphoma. CDR3 region: CASNGRQFTDTQYF. CDR3 nucleotides: TGTGCCAGTAACGGCCGACAATTCACAGATACGCAGTATTTT.